The 23 T cell receptor beta chains below were found in one sample sequenced in a study of breast tumors, draining lymph nodes, adjacent tissues. Samples came from axillary lymph nodes draining the breast cancer. TCRdb redid the calling of the multiplex PCR reads with MiXCR, one entry per CDR3 protein. The sample carries roughly 110,000 distinct CDR3 sequences, about 31% recorded once. The sequencing sample was made of axillary lymph node tissue. These receptors came from a female donor with breast cancer. Some clones in this sample may be carry-over from other donors' samples.

The chain has TRBV4-2 and TRBJ2-3; D is ambiguous. The germline gives CDR1 LGHNA, CDR2 YNFKEQ. The CDR3 totals 17 residues. Trimming took 3 bases from V and 4 from J, leaving 20 bases between them. CDR3 in amino acids: CASSQEFTSSGPDTQYF. The CDR3, as DNA: TGTGCCAGCAGCCAGGAATTTACGTCCTCTGGCCCAGATACGCAGTATTTT.

This clonotype was observed at least ten times. CDR3 sequence reads: CSARGDRGLGARGYTF. The DNA of the CDR3 is TGCAGTGCTAGAGGGGACAGGGGGTTGGGGGCTAGGGGCTACACCTTC. This chain links TRBV20-1 with TRBJ1-2; 11 bases fit TRBD1. Germline lookup yields CDR1 DFQATT and CDR2 SNEGSKA (reference sequence). With V trimmed by 1 base and J by 8 bases, 12 bases remained unmatched. The CDR3 length is 16 residues.

This clonotype was seen a handful of times. The genes are TRBV12-5 and TRBJ1-5; TRBD1 matches 7 bases. V lost 3 bases to trimming and J lost 13 bases; unmatched junction nucleotides: 21. The CDR3 spans 17 residues. Germline loops: CDR1 LGHNT, CDR2 FRNRAP. The CDR3 spells CASGFVGVGHERGPQHF. The CDR3 nucleotides read TGTGCTAGTGGTTTCGTCGGGGTAGGGCACGAGAGGGGGCCTCAGCATTTT.

To note about this clonotype: Given the absence of the conserved phenylalanine or tryptophan at the CDR3 end, a read error is likely. The chain recombines TRBV5-1 with TRBJ2-3; D gene uncertain. The CDR3 sequence is 14 residues long. The ends were cut back, 8 bases at V and 3 bases at J, with 16 bases in the middle. CDR1 and CDR2 (germline): SGHRS, YFSETQ. The DNA of the CDR3 is TGCGCCAGTAGCAATGCGGCGAGGACAGATACGCAGTATCTT. This gives the protein CASSNAARTDTQYL.

This sequence joins TRBV7-3 and TRBJ2-7; TRBD1 matches 12 bases. The V gene's germline CDR1 is SGHTA and CDR2 FQGTGA. After removal of 4 bases from V and 7 bases from J, the junction contained 8 bases not matched to a gene. The CDR3 length is 15 residues. The CDR3 here is CASSSRGQGAREQYF. Here the CDR3 DNA reads TGTGCCAGCAGCTCTCGGGGACAGGGGGCGCGGGAGCAGTACTTC.

This clonotype was seen ten or more times. The V call is TRBV10-3, the J call TRBJ1-4, with D possibly TRBD1 on 5 matching bases. CDR1 is ENHRY and CDR2 is SYGVKD in the germline V gene. The V and J ends lost 8 bases and 5 bases respectively, with 15 bases between them. This CDR3 region has 14 residues. The CDR3 sequence: CAIARGESNEKLFF. The CDR3 nucleotides read TGTGCCATCGCGAGGGGAGAATCAAATGAAAAACTGTTTTTT.

The rearrangement links TRBV20-1 to TRBJ2-1; 10 nucleotides match TRBD1. Looked up from germline, CDR1 is DFQATT and CDR2 is SNEGSKA (reference sequence). Trimming cost V 2 bases and J 7 bases; bases outside gene matches: 8. This CDR3 spans 15 amino acids. CDR3 sequence (DNA): TGCAGTGCTAGACCCGGGACAGGGGATATTAATGAGCAGTTCTTC. Translation: CSARPGTGDINEQFF.

This clonotype was recorded at least ten times. V is TRBV6-2 or TRBV6-3 and J is TRBJ2-5; TRBD1 might be the D (7 bases). The CDR3 is made up of 16 amino acids. V lost 3 bases and J lost 5, with 19 bases in between. The germline gives CDR1 MNHEY, CDR2 SVGEGT. The CDR3 DNA reads TGTGCCAGCAGTTATGGAGGGGGCGATCCACTGGAGACCCAGTACTTC. The encoded protein is CASSYGGGDPLETQYF.

This clonotype was observed a handful of times. A much larger clone differs by one base, so this may be a read error. Because the CDR3 is missing its conserved closing phenylalanine or tryptophan, this is likely a read error. The limits of the CDR3 on the DNA are not certain, so only TCRdb's listed CDR3 is given. The chain combines TRBV7-3 with TRBJ2-1; no check of the table's D call, TRBD2, against the DNA was made. The V gene's germline CDR1 is SGHTA and CDR2 FQGTGA. The CDR3 is made up of 14 amino acids, end residues included. CDR3: CASSLGDGPNEQFL.

This clonotype was picked up a small number of times. A read error may produce the germline difference seen at one junction end. The chain carries TRBV7-9 and TRBJ1-2, with a tentative D call TRBD1 (6 bases). Germline lookup yields CDR1 SEHNR and CDR2 FQNEAQ (reference sequence). This CDR3 spans 15 amino acids. Here the CDR3 DNA reads TGTGCCAGCAGCTTATCCGACAGGCCCCTCTATGGCTACCCCTTC. Translation: CASSLSDRPLYGYPF.

The table lists this clonotype with many counts. The rearrangement joins TRBV11-2 to TRBJ2-7; D is uncertain. The germline V gene has CDR1 SGHAT and CDR2 FQNNGV. The germline V and J ends were trimmed by 3 bases and 5 bases, with 17 bases remaining between them. This CDR3 region has 15 residues. The DNA of the CDR3 is TGTGCCAGCAGCTTTTTCCCTGCGGTCGCCAACGAGCAGTACTTC. Its translation: CASSFFPAVANEQYF.

This clonotype was observed many times. V gene TRBV18 combines with J gene TRBJ2-5; 13 bases align to TRBD2. Germline CDR1 reads KGHSH; CDR2 reads LQKENI. The V segment lost 1 base and the J segment 4 bases; nucleotides outside the gene matches: 3. The CDR3 sequence is 16 residues long. The CDR3 DNA reads as TGTGCCAGCTCACCACGGGGACTAGCGGGGACAGAGACCCAGTACTTC. Amino acids: CASSPRGLAGTETQYF.

This sequence joins TRBV2 and TRBJ1-2, with a weak D call TRBD1 (5 bases). The CDR3 is 15 residues long. V gave up 2 bases and J gave up 3 bases, with 13 bases separating them. Germline V gene data show CDR1 as SNHLY and CDR2 as FYNNEI. CDR3 coding DNA: TGTGCCAGCAGTGAATTTCCGGGGGAGGACTATGGCTACACCTTC. This sequence encodes CASSEFPGEDYGYTF.

Note on this clonotype: Since no conserved phenylalanine or tryptophan closes the CDR3, a read error is the likely cause. In DNA, the CDR3 is TGTGCCAGCAGCGAAACAGGGGGCGGGGATGAGCAGTACTCC. This encodes CASSETGGGDEQYS. The chain uses TRBV9 and TRBJ2-7; 9 positions agree with TRBD1. This CDR3 region has 14 residues. Trimming took 3 bases from V and 7 from J; bases not matched to a gene: 8. Germline V CDR1 and CDR2: SGDLS, YYNGEE.

This clonotype was counted ten times or more. The chain recombines TRBV12-3 or TRBV12-4 with TRBJ2-4; 7 bases align to TRBD1. The CDR3 has 15 amino acids. Trimming cost V 2 bases and J 8 bases; bases outside gene matches: 9. CDR3 sequence reads: CASSLILQGSYIQYF. CDR3 DNA sequence: TGTGCCAGCAGTTTAATTTTACAGGGGAGCTACATTCAGTACTTC.

This clonotype was picked up many times. Just one base apart from a much larger clone, this may be a read error. The chain recombines TRBV6-1 with TRBJ1-6; D remains ambiguous. The length of the CDR3 is 15 residues. Germline CDR1 reads MNHNS; CDR2 reads SASEGT. The V end lost 5 bases, the J end lost 0 bases, and 8 bases lay between the germline ends. In DNA, the CDR3 is TGTGCCAGCAGTCACTCCTACTCCTATAATTCACCCCTCCACTTT. Residues: CASSHSYSYNSPLHF.

This clonotype was observed at least ten times. A read error may explain this, as a much larger clone is one base away. The CDR3 end shows no conserved phenylalanine or tryptophan, and so a read error is likely. The J gene is TRBJ1-6, the V gene TRBV6-7; D unresolved. TRBV6-7 is assigned to the ORF class and has an uncertain function. The germline V and J ends were trimmed by 2 bases and 10 bases, with 15 bases remaining between them. This CDR3 is built from 15 residues. The CDR3 reads CASSYTGIPRSPLHS. CDR3 coding DNA: TGTGCCAGCAGTTACACCGGGATTCCAAGGTCACCCCTCCACTCT.

The genes are TRBV6-6 and TRBJ2-5, with 10 bases aligning to TRBD2. The germline V gene has CDR1 MNHNY and CDR2 SVGAGI (reference sequence). The CDR3 length is 14 residues. V gave up 8 bases and J gave up 5 bases; unmatched junction bases: 8. This chain's CDR3 is CASYSAGGQETQYF. In DNA, the CDR3 is TGTGCCAGCTATTCAGCGGGGGGGCAGGAGACCCAGTACTTC.

J is TRBJ1-1 and V is TRBV12-5; a weak D match, TRBD1 (6 bases). The CDR3 covers 15 residues. The germline V gene has CDR1 LGHNT and CDR2 FRNRAP. The ends were cut back, 1 base at V and 3 bases at J, with 12 bases in the middle. CDR3 nucleotides: TGTGCTAGTGGTTTGGAAACACAGGGTGACACTGAAGCTTTCTTT. It specifies CASGLETQGDTEAFF.

This clonotype showed up just once. The junction and the germline gene differ at one end; a read error may be behind it. J is TRBJ1-1 and V is TRBV7-2; D unclear. The CDR3 consists of 15 residues. Germline loops: CDR1 SGHTA, CDR2 FQGNSA. The CDR3 reads CASSLRAISNTAAFF. The CDR3 nucleotides are TGTGCCAGCAGCTTACGTGCCATTTCGAACACTGCAGCTTTCTTT.

This clonotype was picked up many times. This rearrangement joins TRBV7-9 to TRBJ2-5; D gene unclear. The CDR3 is 13 amino acids. Germline CDR1 reads SEHNR; CDR2 reads FQNEAQ (reference sequence). Trimming took 5 bases from V and 3 from J, leaving 10 bases between them. The CDR3 DNA is TGTGCCAGCAGCCCCAAGTGGGAAGAGACCCAGTACTTC. Translated: CASSPKWEETQYF.

This clonotype occurred many times. The chain recombines TRBV19 with TRBJ2-1; 9 positions match TRBD2. The CDR3 extends over 16 amino acids. From germline, CDR1 is LNHDA and CDR2 SQIVND (reference sequence). Germline trimming cut 5 bases from V and 6 bases from J; bases unmatched to any gene: 11. CDR3 protein: CASSLVQGTSSNEQFF. The CDR3 DNA reads as TGTGCCAGTAGTCTTGTCCAGGGGACTAGCAGCAATGAGCAGTTCTTC.

This clonotype was seen repeatedly, ten times or more. This chain joins TRBV7-9 and TRBJ2-2; D gene ambiguous. The CDR3 runs 15 residues. The germline gives CDR1 SEHNR, CDR2 FQNEAQ (reference sequence). Trimming took 3 bases from V and 2 from J, leaving 10 bases between them. CDR3 nucleotide sequence: TGTGCCAGCAGCTTGGCGGACGCTAACACCGGGGAGCTGTTTTTT. Encoded protein: CASSLADANTGELFF.